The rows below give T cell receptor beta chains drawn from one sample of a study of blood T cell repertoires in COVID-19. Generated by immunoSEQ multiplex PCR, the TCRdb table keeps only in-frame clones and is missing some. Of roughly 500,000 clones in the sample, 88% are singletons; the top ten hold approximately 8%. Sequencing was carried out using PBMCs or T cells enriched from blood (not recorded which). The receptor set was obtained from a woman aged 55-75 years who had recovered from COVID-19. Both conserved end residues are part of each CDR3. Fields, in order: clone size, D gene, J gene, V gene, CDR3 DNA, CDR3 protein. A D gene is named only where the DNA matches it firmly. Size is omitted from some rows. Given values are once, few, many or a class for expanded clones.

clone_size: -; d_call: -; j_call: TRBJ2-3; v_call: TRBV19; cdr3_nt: TGTGCCAGTAGCCCTAGCACAGATACGCAGTATTTT; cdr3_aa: CASSPSTDTQYF
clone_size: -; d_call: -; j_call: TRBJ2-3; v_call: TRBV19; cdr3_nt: TGTGCCACCAGAAGTCAGGTAGTAAATACAGATACGCAGTATTTT; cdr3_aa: CATRSQVVNTDTQYF
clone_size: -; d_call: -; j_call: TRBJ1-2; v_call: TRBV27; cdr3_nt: TGTGCCAGCAGTCCCCGGGGAGGGGCGTATTCGGTTGGCTACACCTTC; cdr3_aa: CASSPRGGAYSVGYTF
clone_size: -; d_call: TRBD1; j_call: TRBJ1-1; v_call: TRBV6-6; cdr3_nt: TGTGCCAGCAGTTCCGGGACAGGGGGCACTGAAGCTTTCTTT; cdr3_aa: CASSSGTGGTEAFF
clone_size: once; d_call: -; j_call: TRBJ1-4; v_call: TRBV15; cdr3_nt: TGTGCCACCAGCAGAGACAGGAATGAAAAACTGTTTTTT; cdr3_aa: CATSRDRNEKLFF
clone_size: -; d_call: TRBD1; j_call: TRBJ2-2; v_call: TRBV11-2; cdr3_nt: TGTGCCAGCAGCATATACGGACAGGCGAACACCGGGGAGCTGTTTTTT; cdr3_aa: CASSIYGQANTGELFF
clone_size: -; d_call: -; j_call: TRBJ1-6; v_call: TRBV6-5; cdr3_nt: TGTGCCACCCACCTTGGACAGCGTAATTCACCCCTCCACTTT; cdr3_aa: CATHLGQRNSPLHF
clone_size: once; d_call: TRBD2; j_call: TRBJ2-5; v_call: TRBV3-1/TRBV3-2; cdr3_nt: TGTGCCAGCAGCCTAACGTCGGGGGGGCCGGCCGAGACCCAGTACTTC; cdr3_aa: CASSLTSGGPAETQYF
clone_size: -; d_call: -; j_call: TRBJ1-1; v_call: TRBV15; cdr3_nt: TGTGCCACCAGCAGAGAGGGCAGAACTAACACTGAAGCTTTCTTT; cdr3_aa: CATSREGRTNTEAFF
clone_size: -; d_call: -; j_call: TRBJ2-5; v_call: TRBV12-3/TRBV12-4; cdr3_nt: TGTGCCAGCAGTCCGGGGAGAAGAGAGACCCAGTACTTC; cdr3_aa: CASSPGRRETQYF
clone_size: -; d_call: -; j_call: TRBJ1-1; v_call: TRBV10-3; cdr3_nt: TGTGCCATCAGCGGACAGTTGAACACTGAAGCTTTCTTT; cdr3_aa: CAISGQLNTEAFF
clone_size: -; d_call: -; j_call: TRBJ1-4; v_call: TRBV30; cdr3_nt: TGTGCCGCCGGGACAACGAATGAAAAACTGTTTTTT; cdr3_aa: CAAGTTNEKLFF
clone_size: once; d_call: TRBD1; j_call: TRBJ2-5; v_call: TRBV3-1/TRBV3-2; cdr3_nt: TGTGCCAGCAGCCAAGGACAGGGCGAGGAAGAGACCCAGTACTTC; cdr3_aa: CASSQGQGEEETQYF
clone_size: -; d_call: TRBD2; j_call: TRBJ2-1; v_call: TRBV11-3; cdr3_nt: TGTGCCAGCAGCTTACGGGGGGTGGCCGAGCAGTTCTTC; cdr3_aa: CASSLRGVAEQFF
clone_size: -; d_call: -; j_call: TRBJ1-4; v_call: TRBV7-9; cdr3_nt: TGTGCCAGCAGCTTAGCCCAGGGCCTTTTGGAAAAACTGTTTTTT; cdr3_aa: CASSLAQGLLEKLFF
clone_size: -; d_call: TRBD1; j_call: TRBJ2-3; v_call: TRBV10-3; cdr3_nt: TGTGCCATCAGTGTATACAGGGGGAGCACAGATACGCAGTATTTT; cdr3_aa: CAISVYRGSTDTQYF
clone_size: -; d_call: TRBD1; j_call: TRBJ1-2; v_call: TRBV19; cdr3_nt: TGTGCCAGTAGCGACAGGGGGTATGGCTACACCTTC; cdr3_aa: CASSDRGYGYTF
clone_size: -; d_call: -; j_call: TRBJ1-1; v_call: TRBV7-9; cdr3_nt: TGTGCCAGCAGCAGTCAGGGCGACACTGAAGCTTTCTTT; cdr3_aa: CASSSQGDTEAFF
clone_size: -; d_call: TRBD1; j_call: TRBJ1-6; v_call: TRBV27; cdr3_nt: TGTGCCAGCAGTAGAGGACAGGAGAAGATATCACCCCTCCACTTT; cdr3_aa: CASSRGQEKISPLHF
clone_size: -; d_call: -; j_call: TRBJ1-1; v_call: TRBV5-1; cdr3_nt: TGCGCCAGCAGCTTCTGGGGAGGGTCCACTGAAGCTTTCTTT; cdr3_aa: CASSFWGGSTEAFF
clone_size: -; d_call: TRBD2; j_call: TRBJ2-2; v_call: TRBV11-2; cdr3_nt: TGTGCCAGCAGCTTCCGGGACTACGCAGGGACCGGGGAGCTGTTTTTT; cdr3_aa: CASSFRDYAGTGELFF
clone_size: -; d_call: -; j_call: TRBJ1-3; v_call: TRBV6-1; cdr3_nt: TGTGCCAGCAGTGAAGCGGAGCACTCTGGAAACACCATATATTTT; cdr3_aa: CASSEAEHSGNTIYF
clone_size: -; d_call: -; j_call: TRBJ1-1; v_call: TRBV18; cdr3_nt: TGTGCCAGCTCACCATTCAGGGAGAACACTGAAGCTTTCTTT; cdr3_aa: CASSPFRENTEAFF
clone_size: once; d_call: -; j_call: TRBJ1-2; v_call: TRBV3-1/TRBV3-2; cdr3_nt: TGTGCCAGCAGCCAAGGATCCGGGGTCGTCGGCTACACCTTC; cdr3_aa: CASSQGSGVVGYTF
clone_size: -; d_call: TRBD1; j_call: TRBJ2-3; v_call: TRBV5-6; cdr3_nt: TGTGCCAGCAGCTTGGACAGGGGGCTCACAGATACGCAGTATTTT; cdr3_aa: CASSLDRGLTDTQYF
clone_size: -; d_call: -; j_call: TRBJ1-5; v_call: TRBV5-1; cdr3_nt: TGCGCCAGCAGCTTGGACAGTAACAATCAGCCCCAGCATTTT; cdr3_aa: CASSLDSNNQPQHF
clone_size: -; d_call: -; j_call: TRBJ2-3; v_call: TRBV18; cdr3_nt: TGTGCCAGCTCACCACCAAGAGGGTCGGGCACAGATACGCAGTATTTT; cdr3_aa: CASSPPRGSGTDTQYF
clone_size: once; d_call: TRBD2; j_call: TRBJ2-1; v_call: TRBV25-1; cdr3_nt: TGTGCCAGCAGTGCTTCTACACTAGCGGCCAATGAGCAGTTCTTC; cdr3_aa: CASSASTLAANEQFF
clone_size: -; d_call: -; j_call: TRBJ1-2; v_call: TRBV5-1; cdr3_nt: TGCGCCAGCAGCCCCCTAATGGGGGGTCACGGCTACACCTTC; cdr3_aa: CASSPLMGGHGYTF
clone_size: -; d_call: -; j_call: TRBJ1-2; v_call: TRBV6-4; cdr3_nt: TGTGCCAGCAGCGCGGGGGGGCCTAACTATGGCTACACCTTC; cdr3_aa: CASSAGGPNYGYTF
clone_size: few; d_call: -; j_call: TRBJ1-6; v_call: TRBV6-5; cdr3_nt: TGTGCCAGCGAGCCGCCGGACAGATATAATTCACCCCTCCACTTT; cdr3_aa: CASEPPDRYNSPLHF
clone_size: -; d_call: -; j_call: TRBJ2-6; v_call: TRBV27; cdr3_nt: TGTGCCACCGGTCTCGCCGGGGCCAACGTCCTGACTTTC; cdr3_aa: CATGLAGANVLTF
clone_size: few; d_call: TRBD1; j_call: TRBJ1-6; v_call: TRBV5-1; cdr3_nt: TGCGCCAGCAGCCCGGGACAGTTTGATTCACCCCTCCACTTT; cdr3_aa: CASSPGQFDSPLHF
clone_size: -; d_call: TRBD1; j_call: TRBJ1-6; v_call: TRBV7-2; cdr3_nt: TGTGCCAGCAGCCCCCGACGAGGACAGGGTAATTCACCCCTCCACTTT; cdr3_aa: CASSPRRGQGNSPLHF
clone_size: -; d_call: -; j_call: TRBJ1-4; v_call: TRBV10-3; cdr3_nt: TGTGCCACCCTCGATTCCGGTGCAACTAATGAAAAACTGTTTTTT; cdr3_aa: CATLDSGATNEKLFF
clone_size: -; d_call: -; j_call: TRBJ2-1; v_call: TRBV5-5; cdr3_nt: TGTGCCAGCAGTAACTACCCCCGGGGACAAAAGAAGGTGGATGAGCAGTTCTTC; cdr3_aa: CASSNYPRGQKKVDEQFF
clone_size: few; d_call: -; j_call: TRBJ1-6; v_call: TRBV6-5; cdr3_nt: TGTGCCAGCAGGGGTGACTGGAATAATTCACCCCTCCACTTT; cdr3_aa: CASRGDWNNSPLHF
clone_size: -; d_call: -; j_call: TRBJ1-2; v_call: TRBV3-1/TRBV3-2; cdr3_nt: TGTGCCAGCAGCCAAGAGGGGCATAGCTATGGCTACACCTTC; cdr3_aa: CASSQEGHSYGYTF
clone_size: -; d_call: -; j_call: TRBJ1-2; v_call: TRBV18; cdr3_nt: TGTGCCAGCTCCCCGGGGGTTGATGGCTACACCTTC; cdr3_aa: CASSPGVDGYTF
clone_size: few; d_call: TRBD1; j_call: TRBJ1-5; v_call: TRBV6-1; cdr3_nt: TGTGCCAGCAGTGAATGGACAGGGCTCAATCAGCCCCAGCATTTT; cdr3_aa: CASSEWTGLNQPQHF
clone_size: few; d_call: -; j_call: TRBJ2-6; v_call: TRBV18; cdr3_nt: TGTGCCAGCTTACTATCTGGGGCCAACGTCCTGACTTTC; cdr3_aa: CASLLSGANVLTF
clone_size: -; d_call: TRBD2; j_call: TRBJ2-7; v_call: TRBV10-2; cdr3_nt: TGCGCCAGCAGTTTTTCCAGCGGGGGTTTCTACGAGCAGTACTTC; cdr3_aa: CASSFSSGGFYEQYF
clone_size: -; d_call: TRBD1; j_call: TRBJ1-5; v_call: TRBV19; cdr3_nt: TGTGCCAGTAGTCCGGACAGGGCGCGCAATCAGCCCCAGCATTTT; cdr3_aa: CASSPDRARNQPQHF
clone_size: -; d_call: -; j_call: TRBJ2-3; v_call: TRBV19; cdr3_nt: TGTGCCACCCCTCAGGCGCAGTATTTT; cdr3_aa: CATPQAQYF
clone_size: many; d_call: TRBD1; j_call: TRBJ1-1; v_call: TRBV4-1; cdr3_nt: TGCGCCAGCAGCCTAGACAGGGAGGTGGGGTCGGCTTTCTTT; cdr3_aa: CASSLDREVGSAFF
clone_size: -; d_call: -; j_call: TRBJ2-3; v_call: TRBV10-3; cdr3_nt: TGTGCCATCAGTGGAGGGACTGATACGCAGTATTTT; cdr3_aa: CAISGGTDTQYF
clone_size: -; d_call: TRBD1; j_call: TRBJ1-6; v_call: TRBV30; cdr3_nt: TGTGCCTGGCGGGGACAGGGAGGGTCACCCCTCCACTTT; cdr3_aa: CAWRGQGGSPLHF
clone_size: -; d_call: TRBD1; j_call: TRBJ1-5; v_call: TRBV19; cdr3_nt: TGTGCCAGCCGGGCGGCAGGGGGGCAGCCCCAGCATTTT; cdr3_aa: CASRAAGGQPQHF